Listed below are T cell receptor beta chains from one sample, sequenced in a study of post-analysis software for immune sequencing data. TCRdb redid the calling of the PCR reads with MiXCR, one entry per CDR3 protein. The profile shows more than 450,000 distinct CDR3 sequences, around 47% of them singletons. The specimen sequenced was blood. These receptors came from a girl between 5 and 17 years old with multiple sclerosis. Each CDR3 is given with its conserved first and last residue. The D gene is left open where the match is weak. Expanded clones are given a class, and other clones once, few, many or no size at all.

j_call,v_call,d_call,clone_size,cdr3_nt,cdr3_aa
TRBJ2-4,TRBV29-1,NA,NA,TGCAGCGTTGCCATGGGGGTCCCAGCCAAAAACATTCAGTACTTC,CSVAMGVPAKNIQYF
TRBJ1-6,TRBV20-1,TRBD1,NA,TGCAGTGCTAGAGTTGGGACAGCCAATTCACCCCTCCACTTT,CSARVGTANSPLHF
TRBJ1-2,TRBV10-2,NA,few,TGCGCCAGCAGTGAAAGTTCAGGGAATGGCTACACCTTC,CASSESSGNGYTF
TRBJ2-1,TRBV7-2,TRBD2,many,TGTGCCAGCAGTCCCACTAGCGGGGGTTACAATGAGCAGTTCTTC,CASSPTSGGYNEQFF
TRBJ2-7,TRBV5-6,NA,few,TGTGCCAGCAGCTTCTTTTCGACAGGATCGAGGGAGCAGTACTTC,CASSFFSTGSREQYF
TRBJ2-1,TRBV7-8,TRBD1,few,TGTGCCGGGACAGACGCCTCCTACAATGAGCAGTTCTTC,CAGTDASYNEQFF
TRBJ2-7,TRBV20-1,NA,NA,TGCAGTGTAGAAGTAAGGGGAGGCTACGAGCAGTACTTC,CSVEVRGGYEQYF
TRBJ1-5,TRBV12-3/TRBV12-4,TRBD1,NA,TGTGCCAGCAGGACTGGGGACAGGCATCAGCCCCAGCATTTT,CASRTGDRHQPQHF
TRBJ2-1,TRBV12-3/TRBV12-4,TRBD1,NA,TGTGCCAGCAGCCCCGACAGGGTATGGGGTGAGCAGTTCTTC,CASSPDRVWGEQFF
TRBJ1-2,TRBV7-2,NA,NA,TGTGCCAGCAGCCAGGGTAGTGGGGACTATGGCTACACCTTC,CASSQGSGDYGYTF
TRBJ2-3,TRBV20-1,TRBD2,NA,TGCAGTGCTAGAGAACTAGCGGGATTTAGCACAGATACGCAGTATTTT,CSARELAGFSTDTQYF
TRBJ2-1,TRBV5-6,TRBD2,NA,TGTGCCAGCAGACACAGCGGGACTGCCTACAATGAGCAGTTCTTC,CASRHSGTAYNEQFF
TRBJ2-4,TRBV29-1,TRBD1,NA,TGCAGCGCCGGGACAGGGGGCACGGGCATTCAGTACTTC,CSAGTGGTGIQYF
TRBJ2-7,TRBV20-1,TRBD2,NA,TGCAGTGCTAGAGATTCCTTAGCGGGAGCCGACGAGCAGTACTTC,CSARDSLAGADEQYF
TRBJ2-3,TRBV3-1,NA,NA,TGTGCCAGCAGCCAAGATGGGGGCGGATACACAGATACGCAGTATTTT,CASSQDGGGYTDTQYF
TRBJ2-7,TRBV2,TRBD1,few,TGTGCCAGCACCAATGGACAGGGCCCCTACGAGCAGTACTTC,CASTNGQGPYEQYF
TRBJ2-7,TRBV6-1,NA,NA,TGTGCCAGCAGGGGTTACGGAGGACCCCTAGGCGAGCAGTACTTC,CASRGYGGPLGEQYF
TRBJ2-3,TRBV5-5,TRBD1,few,TGTGCCAGCAGCGGCACGACAGGGAACGCAGATACGCAGTATTTT,CASSGTTGNADTQYF
TRBJ2-5,TRBV12-3/TRBV12-4,NA,NA,TGTGCCAGCAGTTTAGCGGGGGGGCTGAGGACCCAGTACTTC,CASSLAGGLRTQYF
TRBJ2-6,TRBV27,NA,few,TGTGCCAGCAGTTTATCGCTGGGGACACTTCACGTCCTGACTTTC,CASSLSLGTLHVLTF
TRBJ2-5,TRBV6-2/TRBV6-3,NA,once,TGTGCCAGCAGCCCCCGTGGTCCCCTCCGGCAGTACTTC,CASSPRGPLRQYF
TRBJ2-1,TRBV5-6,TRBD2,NA,TGTGCCAGCAGCACCGGACTAGCGGTCCACTACAATGAGCAGTTCTTC,CASSTGLAVHYNEQFF
TRBJ2-7,TRBV5-1,TRBD1,NA,TGCGCCAGCAGGGAATTGACAGGGGGGGGCGAGCAGTACTTC,CASRELTGGGEQYF
TRBJ2-1,TRBV5-4,TRBD2,NA,TGTGCCAGCAGCTCGGGGGGGGCGGGAGCTTACAATGAGCAGTTCTTC,CASSSGGAGAYNEQFF
TRBJ2-7,TRBV12-3/TRBV12-4,NA,few,TGTGCCAGCAGCAGTTCCCACCTTGGCCAGCAGTACTTC,CASSSSHLGQQYF
TRBJ2-7,TRBV12-3/TRBV12-4,TRBD2,many,TGTGCCAGCAGTTTAGCCCTAGGACTAGCGGAGTACGAGCAGTACTTC,CASSLALGLAEYEQYF
TRBJ1-1,TRBV29-1,NA,NA,TGCAGCGCCAAACCCCTGACAGTTAACACTGAAGCTTTCTTT,CSAKPLTVNTEAFF
TRBJ2-7,TRBV12-3/TRBV12-4,TRBD1,few,TGTGCCAGCAGTGATGGACAGGAGAGTGTCGAGCAGTACTTC,CASSDGQESVEQYF
TRBJ1-2,TRBV5-1,NA,NA,TGCGCCAGCAGGCCGACAACTGGTGACAGGAGCTATGGCTACACCTTC,CASRPTTGDRSYGYTF
TRBJ2-7,TRBV25-1,TRBD1,NA,TGTGCCAGCAGTGACCAGACAGGGGGCCCCTACGAGCAGTACTTC,CASSDQTGGPYEQYF
TRBJ2-1,TRBV12-3/TRBV12-4,NA,few,TGTGCCAGCACACCCGACCGGGACACTTACAATGAGCAGTTCTTC,CASTPDRDTYNEQFF
TRBJ2-1,TRBV24-1,NA,NA,TGTGCCACCAGGGACAGTTTGTACAATGAGCAGTTCTTC,CATRDSLYNEQFF
TRBJ1-6,TRBV5-1,TRBD1,NA,TGCGCCAGCAGCTTGGACAGGGGCTCCTATAATTCACCCCTCCACTTT,CASSLDRGSYNSPLHF
TRBJ2-7,TRBV7-6,TRBD1,NA,TGTGCCAGCAGGGGAACCGGGACAGGGGCACACGAGCAGTACTTC,CASRGTGTGAHEQYF
TRBJ2-2,TRBV7-6,NA,NA,TGTGCCAGCAGCTTAGAATCGAACACCGGGGAGCTGTTTTTT,CASSLESNTGELFF
TRBJ2-3,TRBV7-8,NA,few,TGTGCCGGCAGCTTAGCAGGGCCCTTCGCAGATACGCAGTATTTT,CAGSLAGPFADTQYF
TRBJ1-2,TRBV3-1,NA,NA,TGTGCCAGCAGCCAAGATGTGCGGAACTATGGCTACACCTTC,CASSQDVRNYGYTF
TRBJ2-3,TRBV7-2,TRBD2,few,TGTGCCAGCAGCTTATTCGGGGGGGCAACAGATACGCAGTATTTT,CASSLFGGATDTQYF
TRBJ2-7,TRBV7-9,NA,few,TGTGCCAGCAGCTTAGCGGGGGCATTTTACTACGAGCAGTACTTC,CASSLAGAFYYEQYF
TRBJ2-1,TRBV5-6,TRBD2,NA,TGTGCCAGCAGCCTAGGACTAGCGGGAGGGCCTCTGGAGGAGCAGTTCTTC,CASSLGLAGGPLEEQFF
TRBJ2-7,TRBV18,NA,NA,TGTGCCAGCTCACCGGACCCGATACAAGGGGGAGCCGAGCAGTACTTC,CASSPDPIQGGAEQYF
TRBJ2-3,TRBV5-6,TRBD1,NA,TGTGCCAGCAGCCGGGACAGACTCACAGATGCGCAGTATTTT,CASSRDRLTDAQYF
TRBJ2-5,TRBV7-9,TRBD2,few,TGTGCCAGCAGCTTACGGGCACTAGCGGGACGGGAGACCCAGTACTTC,CASSLRALAGRETQYF
TRBJ2-5,TRBV20-1,TRBD1,NA,TGCAGTGCTAGAGATACAGGGGGAGAGACCCAGTACTTC,CSARDTGGETQYF
TRBJ1-5,TRBV5-1,NA,NA,TGCGCCAGCAGCGGGGGACACTCTGAGATTTATCAGCCCCAGCATTTT,CASSGGHSEIYQPQHF
TRBJ2-3,TRBV7-9,TRBD2,once,TGTGCCAGCAGCCCCGGGACTAGCGAGACCACAGATACGCAGTATTTT,CASSPGTSETTDTQYF
TRBJ1-2,TRBV12-3/TRBV12-4,NA,NA,TGTGCCAGCAACGAAGGGTTTGGCTACACCTTC,CASNEGFGYTF
TRBJ1-1,TRBV13,NA,NA,TGTGCCAGTAGCTCTCAACTCCTTTTGAACACTGAAGCTTTCTTT,CASSSQLLLNTEAFF
TRBJ1-5,TRBV12-3/TRBV12-4,NA,NA,TGTGCCAGCAGGCAGGGAGGGAGATTCAATCAGCCCCAGCATTTT,CASRQGGRFNQPQHF